This TCR beta chain was captured in a study of CD8 T cells in ankylosing spondylitis. This clonotype occurred a few times. Its cognate antigen is unknown. Study-wide results and limits: Several highly homologous variants formed a TCR beta motif that appeared characteristic of ankylosing spondylitis blood. The authors reported significant enrichment of disease-linked clones in matched ankylosing spondylitis synovial fluid. With a CD8+ phenotype, disease-linked clones were relatively rare in peripheral blood.

Making use of molecular barcodes, quantitative 5'-RACE generated TCR beta libraries. TCRdb used MiXCR to reprocess the 5' RACE reads, holding one entry per CDR3 protein. The sample gives 250,000 to 300,000 distinct CDR3 sequences, 15% to 25% of which show up once; less than 9.5% is in the top ten. Trimming took off 5 bases at V and 8 bases at J, with 16 bases between the two ends. CDR1 is LGHDT, CDR2 YNNKEL, per germline (reference sequence). The CDR3 contains 15 residues. The TCR was taken from a male donor with ankylosing spondylitis or in good health (not recorded which). The sequencing sample was made of blood, either unsorted or a sorted T cell fraction (not recorded which). The chain couples TRBV3-1 to TRBJ1-6, with a possible D match to TRBD1 (5 bases). In nucleotides, the CDR3 is TGTGCCAGCAGCGCCCGGCAGGGTCATGATTCACCCCTCCACTTT. This translates into CASSARQGHDSPLHF.